Following are 31 T cell receptor beta chains from one sample sequenced in a study of blood T cell repertoires in COVID-19. Profiling relied on immunoSEQ multiplex PCR, and the TCRdb table lists in-frame clones only, not all of them. Found here are 65,000 to 80,000 clones, approximately 78% of them singletons; the top ten hold 21%. Input material: peripheral blood. Receptors were obtained from a human donor in a cohort sampled during active COVID-19.

The chain uses TRBV7-2 and TRBJ1-1; possibly TRBD1 for D (5 bases). The CDR3 length is 15 residues. Germline V lookup: CDR1 SGHTA, CDR2 FQGNSA. Trimming removed 5 bases from V and 1 base from J, with 14 bases in between. The CDR3 nucleotides read TGTGCCAGCAGCAGGGGCTCCCGATGGAACACTGAAGCTTTCTTT. Its protein product is CASSRGSRWNTEAFF.

The table lists this clone with a few counts. The chain has TRBV28 and TRBJ1-2, with D perhaps TRBD1 (5 bases). V dropped 3 bases and J dropped 2 bases, with 10 bases sitting between them. The CDR3 length is 14 residues. Germline CDR1 MDHEN, CDR2 SYDVKM. The CDR3 nucleotides are TGTGCCAGCAGTTTTGGGAGGGGAAACTATGGCTACACCTTC. Protein product: CASSFGRGNYGYTF.

This chain connects TRBV18 to TRBJ2-2, with D unresolved. The CDR3 contains 16 residues. CDR1 and CDR2 (germline): KGHSH, LQKENI. V was trimmed by 0 bases and J by 4 bases, leaving 12 bases between them. The CDR3: CASSPPDLGRTGELFF. The DNA for the CDR3 is TGTGCCAGCTCACCACCGGATCTGGGCCGCACCGGGGAGCTGTTTTTT.

The chain couples TRBV7-6 to TRBJ1-6; 7 nucleotides agree with TRBD1. CDR1 is SGHVS, CDR2 FNYEAQ, per germline. V lost 5 bases to trimming and J lost 7 bases; unmatched junction nucleotides: 11. The CDR3 is 16 residues long. This chain's CDR3 is CASSPALDRRNSPLHF. CDR3 coding DNA: TGTGCCAGCAGCCCCGCCTTGGACAGGAGAAATTCACCCCTCCACTTT. The entire variable domain, with the rest obtained from reference TRBV7-6 and TRBJ1-6, is as follows: GAGVSQSPRYKVTKRGQDVALRCDPISGHVSLYWYRQALGQGPEFLTYFNYEAQQDKSGLPNDRFSAERPEGSISTLTIQRTEQRDSAMYRCASSPALDRRNSPLHFGNGTRLTVT.

The V gene is TRBV19, the J gene TRBJ1-2, with 12 bases lining up with TRBD1. The trim removed 3 bases at V and 3 bases at J, leaving 11 bases unmatched. Looked up from germline, CDR1 is LNHDA and CDR2 is SQIVND (reference sequence). This CDR3 is 18 amino acids long. CDR3 amino acids: CASSIRRGTGGGHYGYTF. The CDR3 DNA is TGTGCCAGTAGTATCCGCCGAGGGACAGGGGGCGGGCACTATGGCTACACCTTC.

The V call is TRBV10-2, the J call TRBJ1-5; D is unresolved. Between the trimmed V and J ends, which lost 3 bases and 2 bases, there was a span of 14 bases. The CDR3 runs 16 residues. Germline CDR1 and CDR2: WSHSY and SAAADI. The DNA of the CDR3 is TGCGCCAGCAGTGACATGGCGGGAGCTGGCAATCAGCCCCAGCATTTT. Protein: CASSDMAGAGNQPQHF.

This chain connects TRBV18 to TRBJ1-1, with unresolved D. The CDR3 is 13 residues long. Germline V gene lookup returns CDR1 KGHSH and CDR2 LQKENI. The germline V and J ends were trimmed by 5 bases and 1 base, with 8 bases remaining between them. In DNA, the CDR3 is TGTGCCAGCTCAGAAAACACGAACACTGAAGCTTTCTTT. Protein sequence: CASSENTNTEAFF.

The chain uses TRBV6-5 and TRBJ1-2; weak D call: TRBD1 (6 bases). This CDR3 spans 13 amino acids. Germline CDR1 is MNHEY and CDR2 is SVGAGI. V was cut by 0 bases and J by 6 bases, with 8 bases left in between. CDR3 amino acids: CASSYSGGHGYTF. DNA for the CDR3: TGTGCCAGCAGTTACTCGGGGGGGCATGGCTACACCTTC.

The chain is built from TRBV4-1 and TRBJ1-1; the match to TRBD1 covers 7 bases. Germline V CDR1 and CDR2: MGHRA, YSYEKL. Losses at the gene ends were 3 bases for V and 5 bases for J; bases not matched to a gene: 12. The CDR3 is made up of 16 amino acids. CDR3 coding DNA: TGCGCCAGCAGCCAGCTAGGGGGCGGCCCGGGTACTGAAGCTTTCTTT. This encodes CASSQLGGGPGTEAFF.

This clone appeared a single time. The chain is built from TRBV5-8 and TRBJ2-1; D might be TRBD2 (6 bases). In germline, CDR1 is SGHTS, CDR2 YDEGEE. V was trimmed by 0 bases and J by 14 bases, leaving 9 bases between them. The CDR3 extends over 11 amino acids. The CDR3 nucleotides read TGTGCCAGCAGCTTGGGGACTAAGGAGTTCTTC. Amino acid sequence: CASSLGTKEFF.

This clone has just one count. The rearrangement links TRBV7-2 to TRBJ2-1, with 10 bases lining up with TRBD2. Germline-derived CDR1 and CDR2 are SGHTA and FQGNSA. The V segment lost 4 bases and the J segment 7 bases; nucleotides outside the gene matches: 10. The CDR3 consists of 16 residues. CDR3 region: CASSYSGGNPSNEQFF. The CDR3 DNA reads TGTGCCAGCAGCTATAGCGGGGGGAACCCTTCTAATGAGCAGTTCTTC.

This clone was seen only a few times. CDR3 nucleotide sequence: TGTGCCAGCAGCTTGGTAGGGGGGGCGACGGAAACCTTTCTCGGGGAAGCTTTCTTT. The encoded protein is CASSLVGGATETFLGEAFF. The J gene is TRBJ1-1, the V gene TRBV5-6, with D possibly matching TRBD1 (6 bases). Per the germline V gene, CDR1 is SGHDT and CDR2 is YYEEEE. Deletions cut 0 bases from V and 8 bases from J, with 29 bases between. This CDR3 has 19 amino acids.

In its sample, this clone was seen a few times. The chain combines TRBV28 with TRBJ1-5, with TRBD1 as a possible D gene (6 bases). The ends were cut back, 4 bases at V and 6 bases at J, with 16 bases in the middle. Germline CDR1 reads MDHEN; CDR2 reads SYDVKM. The CDR3 runs to 15 residues. Written as DNA, the CDR3 is TGTGCCAGCAGTTACACGATACAGGGACCTCAGCCCCAGCATTTT. Protein sequence: CASSYTIQGPQPQHF.

The chain joins TRBV27 to TRBJ1-1; D is possibly TRBD1 (6 bases). CDR3 length equals 14 residues. Trimming took 4 bases from V and 1 from J, leaving 10 bases between them. Germline V gives CDR1 MNHEY, CDR2 SMNVEV (reference sequence). CDR3 DNA sequence: TGTGCCAGCAGTTCTGACAGGAGGAACACTGAAGCTTTCTTT. This encodes CASSSDRRNTEAFF.

V usage is TRBV6-4 and J usage is TRBJ1-1, with 10 bases identical to TRBD1. Germline V CDR1 and CDR2: MRHNA, SNTAGT. The CDR3 has 15 amino acids. J gave up 3 bases and V 4 bases, and 5 bases lay outside the gene matches. The CDR3 is CASSVDRGLYTEAFF. CDR3 coding DNA: TGTGCCAGCAGTGTCGACAGGGGGCTGTACACTGAAGCTTTCTTT.

This clone turned up a few times. The chain employs TRBV21-1 and TRBJ1-2; the table's D call, TRBD1, was not checked against the DNA. TRBV21-1 is flagged as a pseudogene. This CDR3 spans 14 amino acids. CDR3 residues: CASSNQDRGRGYTF. The CDR3 DNA reads TGTGCCAGCAGCAACCAAGACAGGGGGCGAGGCTACACCTTC.

This clone showed up just a few times. The J gene is TRBJ1-5, the V gene TRBV6-2 or TRBV6-3, with TRBD1 matching over 7 bases. V gave up 7 bases and J gave up 2 bases; unmatched junction bases: 8. The CDR3 contains 15 residues. Germline loops: CDR1 MNHEY, CDR2 SVGEGT. CDR3: CASNPFGTGNQPQHF. Here the CDR3 DNA reads TGTGCCAGCAACCCCTTCGGGACAGGCAATCAGCCCCAGCATTTT.

This clone showed up just a few times. The chain recombines TRBV5-6 with TRBJ2-6; D is unresolved. Per germline, CDR1 SGHDT and CDR2 YYEEEE. This CDR3 has 12 amino acids. Trimming removed 3 bases from V and 4 bases from J, with 2 bases in between. DNA for the CDR3: TGTGCCAGCAGCTCAGGGGCCAACGTCCTGACTTTC. This codes for CASSSGANVLTF. The full variable domain, rest sourced from reference TRBV5-6 and TRBJ2-6, is DAGVTQSPTHLIKTRGQQVTLRCSPKSGHDTVSWYQQALGQGPQFIFQYYEEEERQRGNFPDRFSGHQFPNYSSELNVNALLLGDSALYLCASSSGANVLTFGAGSRLTVL.

The V and J genes are TRBV7-9 and TRBJ2-1; tentatively, D is TRBD1 or TRBD2 (5 bases each). The CDR3 is 14 amino acids. V lost 5 bases and J 8 bases, leaving 16 bases between the germline ends. CDR1 and CDR2 from the germline V gene are SEHNR and FQNEAQ (reference sequence). CDR3 loop: CASSLEGPTDEQFF. Written as DNA, the CDR3 is TGTGCCAGCAGCCTAGAGGGGCCGACCGATGAGCAGTTCTTC.

The rearrangement links TRBV11-2 to TRBJ2-4; D might be TRBD1 (5 bases). Germline V gene sequence: CDR1 SGHAT, CDR2 FQNNGV. This CDR3 comprises 15 residues. The V gene lost 1 base and the J gene lost 8 bases, with 15 bases spanning the gap. The CDR3 here is CASSLAGQGRDIQYF. The CDR3 coding sequence is TGTGCCAGCAGCTTAGCAGGCCAGGGAAGGGACATTCAGTACTTC.

The rearrangement joins TRBV5-1 to TRBJ1-6; 7 nucleotides agree with TRBD1. The CDR3 length is 16 residues. V was clipped by 1 base and J by 8 bases; unmatched bases: 9. CDR1 is SGHRS and CDR2 is YFSETQ in the germline V gene. In DNA form, the CDR3 reads TGCGCCAGCAGCTTGTCCGACAGGGCGACCGATTCACCCCTCCACTTT. Protein sequence: CASSLSDRATDSPLHF.

V is TRBV9 and J is TRBJ1-4; no clear D gene. V was shortened by 3 bases and J by 14 bases, with 17 bases between the two germline ends. This CDR3 is 13 amino acids long. The V gene's germline CDR1 is SGDLS and CDR2 YYNGEE. CDR3 in amino acids: CASSGSGLAQLFF. Written as DNA, the CDR3 is TGTGCCAGCAGCGGTTCTGGGCTAGCGCAGCTGTTTTTT. The complete variable domain, with remaining parts taken from reference TRBV9 and TRBJ1-4, reads DSGVTQTPKHLITATGQRVTLRCSPRSGDLSVYWYQQSLDQGLQFLIQYYNGEERAKGNILERFSAQQFPDLHSELNLSSLELGDSALYFCASSGSGLAQLFFGSGTQLSVL.

The CDR3 protein is CASSPDRAGNTIYF. For the CDR3, the DNA is TGTGCCAGCTCACCGGACAGGGCCGGAAACACCATATATTTT. V is TRBV18 and J is TRBJ1-3, with 8 bases fitting TRBD1. Per germline, CDR1 KGHSH and CDR2 LQKENI. J lost 4 bases, V lost 3 bases, and 2 bases had no gene match. The CDR3 spans 14 residues.

This sequence joins TRBV27 and TRBJ2-5; D possibly corresponds to TRBD2 (5 bases). The CDR3 consists of 13 residues. Germline V gives CDR1 MNHEY, CDR2 SMNVEV (reference sequence). V gave up 8 bases and J gave up 5 bases, with 15 bases separating them. The chain's CDR3 is CASRKNPGETQYF. CDR3 sequence (DNA): TGTGCCAGCCGCAAGAACCCGGGGGAGACCCAGTACTTC.

This chain uses TRBV5-1 with TRBJ1-1; 8 nucleotides match TRBD1. With 3 bases clipped from V and 8 bases from J, the junction kept 15 bases outside the gene matches. The CDR3 is 16 amino acids. The germline CDR1 and CDR2 sequences are SGHRS and YFSETQ. The CDR3 sequence: CASSSFPGQGIGEAFF. In DNA, the CDR3 is TGCGCCAGCAGCTCCTTCCCCGGACAGGGTATCGGCGAAGCTTTCTTT.

The chain joins TRBV7-2 to TRBJ2-1, with D possibly matching TRBD1 (6 bases). V shed 3 bases and J shed 7 bases, with 10 bases lying between them. The germline V gene encodes CDR1 SGHTA and CDR2 FQGNSA. CDR3 length: 13 residues. The CDR3 is CASSFSQGNEQFF. CDR3 DNA sequence: TGTGCCAGCAGCTTTAGTCAGGGGAATGAGCAGTTCTTC.

The chain joins TRBV29-1 to TRBJ2-7, with a tentative D call TRBD1 (6 bases). Germline V CDR1 and CDR2: SQVTM, ANQGSEA. The CDR3 has 13 residues. V shed 6 bases and J shed 5 bases, with 17 bases lying between them. CDR3 nucleotides: TGCAGCGTCTCAGAGACAGGCTCTAACGAGCAGTACTTC. Translated, it gives CSVSETGSNEQYF.

This clone appeared once. V gene TRBV9 combines with J gene TRBJ1-3; 7 positions agree with TRBD1. This CDR3 region has 16 residues. Germline V gives CDR1 SGDLS, CDR2 YYNGEE. Trimming removed 4 bases from V and 4 bases from J; junction bases left unmatched: 11. Here the CDR3 DNA reads TGTGCCAGCAGCACCCCCGCGACAGGGTCAGGAAACACCATATATTTT. It yields the protein CASSTPATGSGNTIYF.

This sequence joins TRBV11-2 and TRBJ2-5, with D hard to call. The germline V and J ends were trimmed by 5 bases and 7 bases, with 11 bases remaining between them. There are 12 residues in the CDR3. The germline CDR1 and CDR2 sequences are SGHAT and FQNNGV. The CDR3 here is CASSEAGGTQYF. CDR3 coding DNA: TGTGCCAGCAGCGAGGCCGGCGGGACCCAGTACTTC. The full variable domain, its missing parts supplied by reference TRBV11-2 and TRBJ2-5, is EAGVAQSPRYKIIEKRQSVAFWCNPISGHATLYWYQQILGQGPKLLIQFQNNGVVDDSQLPKDRFSAERLKGVDSTLKIQPAKLEDSAVYLCASSEAGGTQYFGPGTRLLVL.

This chain's CDR3 is CASSSSGAAGNTIYF. CDR3 bases: TGTGCCAGCAGCTCTAGTGGGGCAGCCGGAAACACCATATATTTT. J is TRBJ1-3 and V is TRBV7-8; D may be TRBD1 (5 bases). CDR1 is SGHVS, CDR2 FQNEAQ, per germline. Trimming shortened V by 4 bases and J by 4 bases, and 14 bases separated the two germline ends. The CDR3 runs to 15 residues. Supplemented by reference TRBV7-8 and TRBJ1-3, the full variable domain reads GAGVSQSPRYKVAKRGQDVALRCDPISGHVSLFWYQQALGQGPEFLTYFQNEAQLDKSGLPSDRFFAERPEGSVSTLKIQRTQQEDSAVYLCASSSSGAAGNTIYFGEGSWLTVV.

The rearrangement uses TRBV13 and TRBJ2-7; 9 bases are shared with TRBD2. V gave up 2 bases and J gave up 2 bases; unmatched junction bases: 4. The germline V gene has CDR1 PRHDT and CDR2 FYEKMQ (reference sequence). The CDR3 is 15 residues long. The CDR3 sequence: CASSLNAGGPYEQYF. In DNA, the CDR3 is TGTGCCAGCAGCTTAAATGCGGGGGGGCCCTACGAGCAGTACTTC.